The 11 T cell receptor beta chains reported below all come from one sample, sequenced in a study of shared clonotypes between healthy human individuals. Only in-frame clones appear in the TCRdb table, and some are missing; sequencing was by immunoSEQ multiplex PCR. The sample shows about 96,000 clones, 68% of them seen only once. The source material was memory CD8+ T cells sorted from blood. Subset indicated: CD45RO+ cells pooled with CCR7-negative TemRA cells. These receptor sequences come from a man younger than 40 in good health.

V is TRBV4-3 and J is TRBJ2-7; 8 bases are shared with TRBD2. The V gene end was trimmed by 4 bases and the J gene end by 0 bases; junction bases not matched to a gene: 8. The germline V gene encodes CDR1 LGHNA and CDR2 YSLEER. The CDR3 is 16 residues long. CDR3 bases: TGCGCCAGCAGCCGAGAGTCTAGCGGGCCCTCCTACGAGCAGTACTTC. This sequence encodes CASSRESSGPSYEQYF.

This chain links TRBV9 with TRBJ1-1, with TRBD1 identical over 12 bases. V lost 0 bases to trimming and J lost 11 bases; unmatched junction nucleotides: 2. CDR3 length equals 13 residues. Looked up from germline, CDR1 is SGDLS and CDR2 is YYNGEE. CDR3 in DNA: TGTGCCAGCAGCGTAGCGGGACAGGGGGCTGCTTTCTTT. This encodes CASSVAGQGAAFF.

This sequence joins TRBV12-5 and TRBJ1-5; D unclear. Trimming removed 6 bases at V and 1 base at J, with 10 bases between. The CDR3 is 14 residues long. Germline V gives CDR1 LGHNT, CDR2 FRNRAP. CDR3 sequence: CASGVDGSNQPQHF. DNA for the CDR3: TGTGCTAGTGGGGTGGACGGCAGCAATCAGCCCCAGCATTTT.

The rearrangement links TRBV30 to TRBJ1-3; perhaps TRBD1 as D (6 bases). The V and J ends lost 2 bases and 1 base respectively, with 15 bases between them. The CDR3 consists of 16 residues. Germline V gene lookup returns CDR1 GTSNPN and CDR2 SVGIG (reference sequence). DNA of the CDR3: TGTGCCTGGAGTTTTCGGGGTGGGACATCTGGAAACACCATATATTTT. Its protein is CAWSFRGGTSGNTIYF.

Details on this clone: A much larger clone differs by one base, so this may be a read error. The CDR3 nucleotides are TGTGCCAGCAGCTCGGACCTCTACGAGCAGTACTTC. Its protein is CASSSDLYEQYF. This sequence joins TRBV6-6 and TRBJ2-7; no reliable D call. The V and J ends lost 6 bases and 3 bases respectively, with 9 bases between them. The germline V gene encodes CDR1 MNHNY and CDR2 SVGAGI (reference sequence). CDR3 length: 12 amino acids.

The rearrangement uses TRBV5-4 and TRBJ2-7; 10 bases are a match to TRBD1. Germline CDR1 and CDR2: SGHNT and YYREEE (reference sequence). V was pared by 4 bases and J by 2 bases, with 12 bases of the junction left unmatched. The CDR3 totals 17 residues. CDR3 in amino acids: CASSHRLRDRGAYEQYF. The CDR3 region has the DNA TGTGCCAGCAGCCATCGCCTCCGGGACAGGGGCGCCTACGAGCAGTACTTC.

This clone came up a few times. This same CDR3 is encoded by further DNA sequences in the sample. V usage is TRBV5-4 and J usage is TRBJ1-1, with D unresolved. Trimming pared 0 bases from V and 4 bases from J, leaving 7 bases between. Germline values: CDR1 SGHNT, CDR2 YYREEE (reference sequence). This CDR3 region has 13 residues. In nucleotides, the CDR3 is TGTGCCAGCAGCTTGGTTGGGAGCACTGAAGCTTTCTTT. Its protein is CASSLVGSTEAFF.

This clone was detected a few times. The J gene is TRBJ2-7, the V gene TRBV4-3, with D possibly TRBD1 on 6 matching bases. This CDR3 has 14 amino acids. Germline V gene sequence: CDR1 LGHNA, CDR2 YSLEER. Trimming removed 0 bases from V and 4 bases from J, with 10 bases in between. The CDR3 DNA reads TGCGCCAGCAGCCAAGAGAGGACAGATTACGAGCAGTACTTC. Encoded protein: CASSQERTDYEQYF.

This chain links TRBV11-2 with TRBJ2-1; D may correspond to TRBD1 or TRBD2 (6 bases each). The CDR3 is 17 residues long. V lost 3 bases, J lost 4 bases, and 19 bases lay in between. Germline CDR1 is SGHAT and CDR2 is FQNNGV. The CDR3 loop is CASSLGKGGRWYNEQFF. The CDR3 DNA follows: TGTGCCAGCAGCTTGGGAAAGGGGGGCCGATGGTACAATGAGCAGTTCTTC.

The chain carries TRBV28 and TRBJ2-5; D possibly uses TRBD1 or TRBD2 (6 bases each). V was cut by 5 bases and J by 5 bases, with 21 bases left in between. CDR1 is MDHEN, CDR2 SYDVKM, per germline. This CDR3 comprises 16 residues. The DNA for the CDR3 is TGTGCCAGCAGTCTCTGGGGGGTGACAGGAGGGGAGACCCAGTACTTC. Translation gives CASSLWGVTGGETQYF. Supplemented by reference TRBV28 and TRBJ2-5, the full variable domain reads DVKVTQSSRYLVKRTGEKVFLECVQDMDHENMFWYRQDPGLGLRLIYFSYDVKMKEKGDIPEGYSVSREKKERFSLILESASTNQTSMYLCASSLWGVTGGETQYFGPGTRLLVL.

This chain uses TRBV7-9 with TRBJ1-1; D uncertain. The CDR3 spans 12 residues. Germline CDR1 reads SEHNR; CDR2 reads FQNEAQ (reference sequence). The V gene lost 10 bases and the J gene lost 4 bases, with 13 bases spanning the gap. CDR3 loop: CATEIVGTEAFF. CDR3 DNA sequence: TGTGCCACCGAAATAGTGGGCACTGAAGCTTTCTTT. The full variable domain, with the rest looked up from reference TRBV7-9 and TRBJ1-1, is DTGVSQNPRHKITKRGQNVTFRCDPISEHNRLYWYRQTLGQGPEFLTYFQNEAQLEKSRLLSDRFSAERPKGSFSTLEIQRTEQGDSAMYLCATEIVGTEAFFGQGTRLTVV.